The rows below give T cell receptor beta chains drawn from one sample of a study of T cell responses to AZD1222 COVID-19 vaccine. Using immunoSEQ multiplex PCR, the repertoire was profiled, and TCRdb retains in-frame clones only, with some absent. The table has 200,000 or so clones, around 88% seen once. Sequenced material: peripheral blood, taken on day 0 of AZD1222 vaccination. Every receptor here comes from an adult in good health. The CDR3 runs from the conserved cysteine through the conserved F or W. Each record gives: clone size, J gene, D gene, V gene, CDR3 protein, CDR3 DNA. A D gene is named only where the DNA matches it firmly. Some rows mark clone size as missing; the rest say once, few, many or name a class of expanded clone.

once,TRBJ2-5,.,TRBV10-3,CAISEGAGAHQETQYF,TGTGCCATCAGTGAGGGGGCAGGGGCCCACCAAGAGACCCAGTACTTC
.,TRBJ1-2,.,TRBV7-3,CAKQLIWAFYGYTF,TGTGCCAAGCAGCTCATTTGGGCTTTCTATGGCTACACCTTC
.,TRBJ1-5,.,TRBV7-2,CASSLGTSNQPQHF,TGTGCCAGCAGCTTAGGGACAAGCAATCAGCCCCAGCATTTT
.,TRBJ1-5,.,TRBV28,CASSWGAFSNQPQHF,TGTGCCAGCAGTTGGGGAGCCTTTAGCAATCAGCCCCAGCATTTT
.,TRBJ1-5,.,TRBV3-1/TRBV3-2,CASSQDLASNQPQHF,TGTGCCAGCAGCCAAGATCTGGCGAGCAATCAGCCCCAGCATTTT
.,TRBJ2-5,.,TRBV7-3,CASSLGYGETQYF,TGTGCCAGCAGCTTAGGGTACGGAGAGACCCAGTACTTC
.,TRBJ2-1,TRBD1,TRBV5-1,CASEGAGDMFF,TGCGCCAGCGAGGGGGCAGGGGATATGTTCTTC
.,TRBJ2-5,.,TRBV6-6,CASSSPPRVETQYF,TGTGCCAGCAGTTCCCCCCCGCGGGTGGAGACCCAGTACTTC
.,TRBJ2-7,.,TRBV7-3,CASSPRDGPYEQYF,TGTGCCAGCAGCCCCCGGGACGGCCCCTACGAGCAGTACTTC
.,TRBJ2-7,TRBD2,TRBV7-3,CASSLEAGRGHEQYF,TGTGCCAGCAGCTTGGAGGCCGGGAGGGGACACGAGCAGTACTTC
.,TRBJ1-1,.,TRBV11-2,CASSSVSGSIEAFF,TGTGCCAGCAGCTCCGTTTCGGGCAGTATTGAAGCTTTCTTT
.,TRBJ1-6,.,TRBV5-1,CASSPGSGDESPLHF,TGCGCCAGCAGCCCTGGGTCCGGAGACGAATCACCCCTCCACTTT
.,TRBJ1-5,.,TRBV19,CASSFGRDQPQHF,TGTGCCAGTAGTTTTGGCAGGGATCAGCCCCAGCATTTT
.,TRBJ1-1,.,TRBV27,CASSLSAGTEAFF,TGTGCCAGCAGTTTATCTGCAGGTACTGAAGCTTTCTTT
few,TRBJ2-2,TRBD1,TRBV6-4,CASSLGQANTGELFF,TGTGCCAGCAGCCTCGGACAGGCGAACACCGGGGAGCTGTTTTTT
.,TRBJ1-1,.,TRBV30,CAWSVQVDTEAFF,TGTGCCTGGAGTGTACAGGTTGACACTGAAGCTTTCTTT
.,TRBJ2-5,.,TRBV9,CASSAQTGMQETQYF,TGTGCCAGCAGCGCCCAAACAGGGATGCAAGAGACCCAGTACTTC
once,TRBJ2-7,TRBD1,TRBV9,CASSPTQGQVPYEQYF,TGTGCCAGCAGCCCTACCCAGGGACAGGTCCCCTACGAGCAGTACTTC
.,TRBJ1-2,.,TRBV29-1,CSVEDRGGYTF,TGCAGCGTTGAAGATCGAGGCGGCTACACCTTC
once,TRBJ1-5,.,TRBV7-2,CASSLSGGGWQPQHF,TGTGCCAGCAGCTTATCTGGGGGAGGGTGGCAGCCCCAGCATTTT
.,TRBJ2-3,TRBD2,TRBV30,CAWRRGLAGRTDTQYF,TGTGCCTGGAGGAGGGGGCTAGCGGGGCGCACAGATACGCAGTATTTT
once,TRBJ1-1,.,TRBV5-1,CASSLLGTEAFF,TGCGCCAGCAGCTTGCTAGGGACTGAAGCTTTCTTT
few,TRBJ1-1,.,TRBV30,CAWSGRADTEAFF,TGTGCCTGGAGTGGCCGGGCTGACACTGAAGCTTTCTTT
few,TRBJ2-1,.,TRBV11-3,CASSQGRGAYNEQFF,TGTGCCAGCAGCCAAGGACGCGGGGCGTACAATGAGCAGTTCTTC
.,TRBJ2-5,.,TRBV5-1,CASSRDGRNQETQYF,TGCGCCAGCAGCCGGGACGGCCGGAACCAAGAGACCCAGTACTTC
.,TRBJ2-1,.,TRBV9,CASSVGAQLYNEQFF,TGTGCCAGCAGCGTAGGCGCACAGCTTTACAATGAGCAGTTCTTC
.,TRBJ2-1,TRBD2,TRBV10-3,CAISLAGVVDEQFF,TGTGCCATCAGCCTAGCGGGGGTGGTCGATGAGCAGTTCTTC